This TCR beta chain derives from a study of cytomegalovirus exposure and HLA in healthy donors. V shed 2 bases and J shed 2 bases, with 10 bases lying between them. CDR1 is KGHSH, CDR2 LQKENI, per germline. This CDR3 region has 15 residues. Vbeta (60) and Jbeta (13) primers were used in the PCR. Produced via immunoSEQ multiplex PCR; TCRdb's table is partial and in-frame only. The sample yields roughly 130,000 clones, 65% to 90% seen once. Sequencing was done on a sample of PBMCs. The V call is TRBV18, the J call TRBJ1-5; TRBD1 is a possible D gene (5 bases). This sequence was found in a man younger than 45 in good health and CMV-seronegative. The CDR3 DNA is TGTGCCAGCTCACCAAGGGAAGGGGGCAATCAGCCCCAGCATTTT. Protein sequence: CASSPREGGNQPQHF.